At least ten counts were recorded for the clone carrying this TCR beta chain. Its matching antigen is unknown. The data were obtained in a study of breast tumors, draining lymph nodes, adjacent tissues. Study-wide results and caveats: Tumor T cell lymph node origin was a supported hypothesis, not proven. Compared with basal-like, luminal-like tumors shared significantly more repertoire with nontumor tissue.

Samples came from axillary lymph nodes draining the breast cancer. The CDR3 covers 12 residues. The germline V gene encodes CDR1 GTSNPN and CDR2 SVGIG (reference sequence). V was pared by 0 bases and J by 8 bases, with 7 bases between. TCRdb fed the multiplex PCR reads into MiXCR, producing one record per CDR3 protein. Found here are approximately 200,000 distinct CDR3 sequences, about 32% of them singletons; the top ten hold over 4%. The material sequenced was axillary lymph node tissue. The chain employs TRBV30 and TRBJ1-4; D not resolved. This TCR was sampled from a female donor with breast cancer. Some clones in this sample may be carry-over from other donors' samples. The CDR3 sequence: CAWSVTSEKLFF. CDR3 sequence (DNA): TGTGCCTGGAGTGTAACCAGCGAAAAACTGTTTTTT.